These 2 T cell receptor beta chains originate from one sample sequenced in a study of tissue T cells after allogeneic stem cell transplantation. Only in-frame clones appear in the TCRdb table, and some are missing; sequencing was by immunoSEQ multiplex PCR. Among around 50,000 clones listed, approximately 73% were seen once. The sample taken for sequencing was sorted cells pooled from one or two spleens. All receptors derive from a pool of C57BL/6 mice in good health.

Worth noting for this clone: The gene symbols are mouse symbols. The CDR3 goes on 1 residue after the read ends, and that part is filled in from the germline J gene. J is TRBJ1-2 and V is TRBV1, with TRBD1 matching 8 bases. CDR1 NSQYPW and CDR2 LRSPGD come from the germline V gene (reference sequence). The CDR3 consists of 14 residues. Germline trimming cut 5 bases from V and 0 bases from J; bases unmatched to any gene: 2. The CDR3 spells CTCSYRGTNSDYTF. The sequenced CDR3 bases are TGCACCTGCAGTTACAGGGGGACAAACTCCGACTACACC.

This clone was recorded a few times. Each gene name is a mouse one. The CDR3 goes on 1 residue after the read ends, and that part is filled in from the germline J gene. The V and J genes are TRBV26 and TRBJ2-7, with TRBD2 matching 10 bases. Germline V gene lookup returns CDR1 KGHPV and CDR2 FQNQEV (reference sequence). J lost 4 bases, V lost 4 bases, and 1 base had no gene match. The CDR3 loop spans 13 amino acids. Incomplete CDR3 DNA: TGTGCCAGCAGTCGGACTGGGGGTTATGAACAGTAC. Its translation is CASSRTGGYEQY. The CDR3 in full is CASSRTGGYEQYF. Based on the CDR3 plus reference TRBV26 and TRBJ2-7, the full variable domain is NSKVIQTPRYLVKGQGQKAKMRCIPEKGHPVVFWYQQNKNNEFKFLINFQNQEVLQQIDMTEKRFSAECPSNSPCSLEIQSSEAGDSALYLCASSRTGGYEQYFGPGTRLTVL.